This TCR beta chain was found in a study of T cell repertoires in cytomegalovirus infection. General observations from the study: Frequencies of public TCR beta families were cumulated, and this identified carriers of CMV plus the relevant HLA.

Turning to this clonotype: What it binds is unknown.

A single record per CDR3 protein comes from TCRdb applying MiXCR to the reads. In the table there are about 300,000 distinct CDR3 sequences, about 9.2% of which are singletons. With 3 bases removed from V and 4 bases from J, the gap between germline ends came to 12 bases. This CDR3 contains 14 residues. The specimen was PBMCs. The clonotype comes from a human donor in good health (CMV status not recorded). Some clones in this sample may be carry-over from other donors' samples. The chain is built from TRBV12-3 or TRBV12-4 and TRBJ1-2; no clear D. CDR3: CASSLTPRGYGYTF. The CDR3 DNA is TGTGCCAGCAGTTTGACACCCCGGGGCTATGGCTACACCTTC.